This paragraph reports one T cell receptor (beta chain). The target of this receptor is not known. Base qualities are missing; no much larger clone stands one base away. The data stem from a study of blood T cell repertoires in COVID-19 (dated by TCRdb to about 2020). In terms of the full investigation: The collaborator samples originated in the United States, Italy and Spain and spanned the acute and convalescent phases of COVID-19. The prospective study material was composed of cDNA or gDNA derived from T cells, B-cell-depleted T cells, or PBMCs. The dataset comprised deeply sampled blood TCRbeta repertoires from subjects exposed to, actively infected with, or recovered from COVID-19. A freely available public database, intended as a resource for researchers studying the immune response to SARS-CoV-2, is where the repertoires were released. The samples were drawn from two sources: the first 160 participants of the ongoing ImmuneRACE study, and over 950 subjects contributed by 6 global collaborators. A de-identified subject ID, COVID-19 status, age in years and sex were almost always included in the sample metadata. Where HLA class I and class II types were available, the types were taken from metadata supplied by the sample provider, not from assay-based typing.

One collaborating source in Seattle enrolled patients while the patients were actively infected and followed the patients over time throughout the course of disease. The collaborating institutions used their own protocols to collect whole blood in K2EDTA tubes. Collaborator samples were shipped for TCRbeta analysis as frozen whole blood, isolated PBMCs, or DNA extracted from either sample type. Overall results and qualifications from the work: The quantity of clinical and demographic metadata differed by source and by participant and was supplied without curation.

Reading the germline V gene gives CDR1 MNHEY and CDR2 SVGEGT. V is clipped by 6 bases and J by 7 bases, and the sequence between their germline boundaries is 13 bases long. Reading from cysteine to phenylalanine, the CDR3 counts 13 amino acids. The entry retains the CDR3 DNA only, 39 bases that are in frame from base 1. TCRbeta CDR3 regions were amplified from genomic DNA using the immunoSEQ Assay, a bias-controlled multiplex PCR. As for the original processing: The number of nucleated cells in each sample was estimated by amplification of reference gene primers within the assay. To quantify the absolute abundance of each unique TCRbeta CDR3 rearrangement, sequence reads were collapsed and filtered. Productive Simpson clonality was computed per sample as the square root of Simpson's diversity index over productive rearrangements. Not all clones reach the TCRdb copy of this immuneACCESS table, which keeps in-frame sequences only. Checked studies attribute under half of the gap to unresolved V genes and leave the rest unexplained. V and J calls plus clone size are reproduced from that table; the DNA served to infer D and trimming. The sample data list approximately 180,000 clones, and more than 75% of these were observed just once. The ten biggest clones cover over 15% of the sample.

Rearrangement joined TRBV6-2 or TRBV6-3 to TRBJ1-3; the D gene is not confidently resolved. The receptor comes from a person aged 70 to 85 with COVID-19, enrolled during active disease. The sample was peripheral blood. CDR3 region: CASSPTVENTIYF. The bases are TGTGCCAGCAGCCCGACGGTGGAGAACACCATATATTTT.